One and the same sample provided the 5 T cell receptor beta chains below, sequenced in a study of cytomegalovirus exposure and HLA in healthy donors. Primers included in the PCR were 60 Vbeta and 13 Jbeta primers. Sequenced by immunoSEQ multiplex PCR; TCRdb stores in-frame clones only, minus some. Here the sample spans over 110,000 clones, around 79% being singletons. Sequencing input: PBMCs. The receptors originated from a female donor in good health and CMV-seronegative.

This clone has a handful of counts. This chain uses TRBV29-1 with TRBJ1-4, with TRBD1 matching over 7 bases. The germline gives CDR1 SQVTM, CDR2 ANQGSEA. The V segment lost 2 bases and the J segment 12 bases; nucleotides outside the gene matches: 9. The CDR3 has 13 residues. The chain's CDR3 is CSVEMAGGSELFF. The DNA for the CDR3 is TGCAGCGTTGAAATGGCAGGGGGGTCGGAACTGTTTTTT.

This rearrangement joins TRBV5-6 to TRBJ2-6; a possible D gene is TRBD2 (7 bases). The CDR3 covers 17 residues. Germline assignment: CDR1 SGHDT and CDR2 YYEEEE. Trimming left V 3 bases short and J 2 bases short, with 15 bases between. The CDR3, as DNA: TGTGCCAGCAGCTGGGGGGCGGGGGCGGCTGGGGCCAACGTCCTGACTTTC. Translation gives CASSWGAGAAGANVLTF. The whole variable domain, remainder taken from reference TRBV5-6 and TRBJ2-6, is DAGVTQSPTHLIKTRGQQVTLRCSPKSGHDTVSWYQQALGQGPQFIFQYYEEEERQRGNFPDRFSGHQFPNYSSELNVNALLLGDSALYLCASSWGAGAAGANVLTFGAGSRLTVL.

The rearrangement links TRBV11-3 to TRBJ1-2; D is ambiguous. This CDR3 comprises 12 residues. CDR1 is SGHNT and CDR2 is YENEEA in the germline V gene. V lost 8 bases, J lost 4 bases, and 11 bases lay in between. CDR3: CASGQSVYGYTF. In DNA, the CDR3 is TGTGCCAGCGGCCAGTCTGTCTATGGCTACACCTTC.

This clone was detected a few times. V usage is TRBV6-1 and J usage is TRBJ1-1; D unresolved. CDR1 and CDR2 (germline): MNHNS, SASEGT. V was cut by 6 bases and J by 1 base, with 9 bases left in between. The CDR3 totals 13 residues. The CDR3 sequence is CASSLSGNTEAFF. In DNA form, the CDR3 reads TGTGCCAGCAGCCTTTCCGGGAACACTGAAGCTTTCTTT.

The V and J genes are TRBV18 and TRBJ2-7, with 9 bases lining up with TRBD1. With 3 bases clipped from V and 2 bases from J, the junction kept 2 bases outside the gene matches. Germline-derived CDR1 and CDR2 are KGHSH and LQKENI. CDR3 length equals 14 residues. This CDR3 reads CASSPDRGPYEQYF. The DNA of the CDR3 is TGTGCCAGCTCACCGGACAGGGGTCCCTACGAGCAGTACTTC.